One sample yielded the 21 T cell receptor beta chains listed below, sequenced in a study of blood T cell repertoires in COVID-19. Produced via immunoSEQ multiplex PCR; TCRdb's table is partial and in-frame only. The data show 110,000 to 150,000 clones, with approximately 83% seen just once and approximately 9.1% held by the top ten. Material for sequencing was PBMCs or T cells enriched from blood (not recorded which). These receptors were taken from a man in his fifties or sixties who had recovered from COVID-19.

Note on this clone: Different DNA sequences within this sample yield the same CDR3. This chain connects TRBV7-2 to TRBJ1-3; maybe TRBD1 (5 bases). Per germline, CDR1 SGHTA and CDR2 FQGNSA. Between the trimmed V and J ends, which lost 5 bases and 0 bases, there was a span of 11 bases. The CDR3 is made up of 15 amino acids. As DNA, the CDR3 is TGTGCCAGCAGCCTCAGCGGGGGCTCTGGAAACACCATATATTTT. Translation: CASSLSGGSGNTIYF.

This chain links TRBV19 with TRBJ1-2; TRBD1 aligns across 9 bases. V lost 6 bases to trimming and J lost 4 bases; unmatched junction nucleotides: 9. CDR1 LNHDA and CDR2 SQIVND come from the germline V gene (reference sequence). The CDR3 length is 15 residues. The CDR3 sequence: CASSPGQGMIYGYTF. CDR3 DNA: TGTGCCAGTAGCCCCGGACAGGGGATGATCTATGGCTACACCTTC. Full variable domain (rest looked up from reference TRBV19 and TRBJ1-2): DGGITQSPKYLFRKEGQNVTLSCEQNLNHDAMYWYRQDPGQGLRLIYYSQIVNDFQKGDIAEGYSVSREKKESFPLTVTSAQKNPTAFYLCASSPGQGMIYGYTFGSGTRLTVV.

The J gene is TRBJ1-1, the V gene TRBV6-2 or TRBV6-3; D gene ambiguous. Germline CDR1 and CDR2: MNHEY and SVGEGT. This CDR3 has 13 residues. Trimming cost V 3 bases and J 0 bases, with 5 bases left between them. CDR3 in amino acids: CASSYNLNTEAFF. The CDR3 nucleotides are TGTGCCAGCAGTTATAACTTGAACACTGAAGCTTTCTTT.

The gene calls are TRBV6-5 and TRBJ2-1; maybe TRBD1 (6 bases). The CDR3 spans 14 residues. V was pared by 0 bases and J by 8 bases, with 11 bases between. Looked up from germline, CDR1 is MNHEY and CDR2 is SVGAGI. The CDR3 nucleotides read TGTGCCAGCAGTTACTCAGGGGGAATCGATGAGCAGTTCTTC. It translates to CASSYSGGIDEQFF.

V and J are TRBV5-8 and TRBJ1-6; perhaps TRBD1 as D (6 bases). The CDR3 totals 14 residues. The germline V gene encodes CDR1 SGHTS and CDR2 YDEGEE. V was shortened by 2 bases and J by 8 bases, with 11 bases between the two germline ends. CDR3 amino acids: CASSFEQGDSPLHF. The DNA of the CDR3 is TGTGCCAGCAGCTTTGAACAGGGTGATTCACCCCTCCACTTT.

CDR3 nucleotides: TGCGCCAGCAGCCAAGATTCGTACAGGAACGAGCAGTACTTC. Translation gives CASSQDSYRNEQYF. The gene calls are TRBV4-3 and TRBJ2-7; a weak D match, TRBD1 (5 bases). Trimming pared 0 bases from V and 5 bases from J, leaving 11 bases between. Germline loops: CDR1 LGHNA, CDR2 YSLEER. The CDR3 consists of 14 residues.

This chain joins TRBV7-2 and TRBJ1-3; tentative D call: TRBD1 (5 bases). CDR1 and CDR2 (germline): SGHTA, FQGNSA. CDR3 length: 13 amino acids. Trimming cost V 2 bases and J 3 bases, with 5 bases left between them. Here the CDR3 DNA reads TGTGCCAGCAGCTTACAGGGTGGAAACACCATATATTTT. Translating it yields CASSLQGGNTIYF.

This clone was found a few times. CDR3 sequence reads: CASSQWLDNSQPQHF. The CDR3 nucleotides are TGCGCCAGCAGCCAATGGTTGGACAATTCCCAGCCCCAGCATTTT. The V and J genes are TRBV4-1 and TRBJ1-5; maybe TRBD1 (5 bases). The germline gives CDR1 MGHRA, CDR2 YSYEKL. V was cut by 2 bases and J by 7 bases, with 15 bases left in between. The CDR3 runs 15 residues.

This clone was counted only a few times. The J gene is TRBJ2-1, the V gene TRBV6-5; D possibly corresponds to TRBD2 (7 bases). The CDR3 length is 15 residues. V lost 5 bases, J lost 6 bases, and 17 bases lay in between. Germline V gene data show CDR1 as MNHEY and CDR2 as SVGAGI. In nucleotides, the CDR3 is TGTGCCAGCAGTCGGTTCACAGGGAGGGGCAATGAGCAGTTCTTC. It yields the protein CASSRFTGRGNEQFF.

The rearrangement links TRBV6-2 or TRBV6-3 to TRBJ2-7; D may be TRBD1 (5 bases). Deletions cut 5 bases from V and 0 bases from J, with 11 bases between. From germline, CDR1 is MNHEY and CDR2 SVGEGT. This CDR3 is built from 14 residues. The CDR3 here is CASSQDTASYEQYF. DNA for the CDR3: TGTGCCAGCAGTCAGGACACTGCCTCCTACGAGCAGTACTTC.

The chain is built from TRBV7-9 and TRBJ2-3; D might be TRBD2 (6 bases). V lost 3 bases and J lost 9, with 16 bases in between. Germline values: CDR1 SEHNR, CDR2 FQNEAQ (reference sequence). The CDR3 covers 14 residues. The CDR3 region has the DNA TGTGCCAGCAGCTTCCAGGGAGGAGGGAACACGCAGTATTTT. This gives the protein CASSFQGGGNTQYF.

This clone was picked up a small number of times. This chain links TRBV4-2 with TRBJ2-7; D not resolved. V was shortened by 2 bases and J by 3 bases, with 8 bases between the two germline ends. The CDR3 spans 13 residues. The germline CDR1 and CDR2 sequences are LGHNA and YNFKEQ. The CDR3 reads CASSQPGFYEQYF. The CDR3 DNA reads TGTGCCAGCAGCCAACCCGGGTTCTACGAGCAGTACTTC.

The rearrangement joins TRBV5-5 to TRBJ2-1; unclear D gene. CDR1 SGHKS and CDR2 YYEKEE come from the germline V gene (reference sequence). The CDR3 runs 12 residues. With 1 base removed from V and 12 bases from J, the gap between germline ends came to 11 bases. The CDR3 region is CASSLNGLGQFF. CDR3 nucleotide sequence: TGTGCCAGCAGCTTGAACGGGTTGGGGCAGTTCTTC.

This clone was seen a handful of times. The rearrangement uses TRBV19 and TRBJ2-1; TRBD2 might be the D (7 bases). V shed 3 bases and J shed 2 bases, with 11 bases lying between them. CDR1 and CDR2 (germline): LNHDA, SQIVND (reference sequence). This CDR3 contains 15 residues. CDR3 sequence: CASSIWGGPYNEQFF. The DNA of the CDR3 is TGTGCCAGTAGTATCTGGGGGGGCCCCTACAATGAGCAGTTCTTC.

This chain joins TRBV11-3 and TRBJ2-2, with 8 bases identical to TRBD1. The CDR3 is made up of 15 amino acids. CDR1 is SGHNT and CDR2 is YENEEA in the germline V gene. The junction had 8 bases not matched to a gene; V was cut back by 5 bases and J by 6 bases. CDR3 in amino acids: CASSLAQGASGELFF. The CDR3 coding sequence is TGTGCCAGCAGCCTCGCTCAGGGGGCATCCGGGGAGCTGTTTTTT.

V gene TRBV25-1 combines with J gene TRBJ2-3; D is perhaps TRBD1 (6 bases). V lost 6 bases and J lost 4, with 8 bases in between. The CDR3 runs to 12 residues. CDR1 and CDR2 from the germline V gene are MGHDK and SYGVNS. The CDR3 loop reads CASSRGADTQYF. CDR3 bases: TGTGCCAGCAGCAGGGGTGCAGATACGCAGTATTTT.

The V gene is TRBV27, the J gene TRBJ2-2; 9 bases line up with TRBD1. This CDR3 spans 17 amino acids. CDR1 MNHEY and CDR2 SMNVEV come from the germline V gene (reference sequence). The V and J ends lost 0 bases and 5 bases, in that order; junction bases with no gene match: 7. The CDR3 protein is CASSLSPGQGWTGELFF. DNA for the CDR3: TGTGCCAGCAGTTTATCACCGGGACAGGGATGGACCGGGGAGCTGTTTTTT.

The rearrangement links TRBV5-1 to TRBJ2-1; D uncertain. The CDR3 sequence is 14 residues long. Trimming took 3 bases from V and 0 from J, leaving 7 bases between them. Germline V gives CDR1 SGHRS, CDR2 YFSETQ. CDR3 loop: CASSSRLSYNEQFF. CDR3 bases: TGCGCCAGCAGCTCGCGACTCTCCTACAATGAGCAGTTCTTC.

The chain is built from TRBV5-1 and TRBJ1-3, with TRBD1 matching over 8 bases. There are 15 residues in the CDR3. Germline CDR1 SGHRS, CDR2 YFSETQ. V dropped 5 bases and J dropped 0; count of bases not matched to a gene: 4. The CDR3 DNA reads as TGCGCCAGCAGTTTAACAGGGGGCTCTGGAAACACCATATATTTT. Translation gives CASSLTGGSGNTIYF.

The chain recombines TRBV7-8 with TRBJ1-3, with D possibly being TRBD1 (5 bases). Trimming left V 4 bases short and J 3 bases short, with 10 bases between. Germline CDR1 and CDR2: SGHVS and FQNEAQ. The CDR3 is 14 residues long. The CDR3 is CASSSSGGGNTIYF. The DNA for the CDR3 is TGTGCCAGCAGCTCTTCGGGGGGTGGAAACACCATATATTTT.

V usage is TRBV5-6 and J usage is TRBJ1-4, with D perhaps TRBD1 (6 bases). Germline loops: CDR1 SGHDT, CDR2 YYEEEE. The CDR3 spans 14 residues. The germline V and J ends were trimmed by 1 base and 8 bases, with 12 bases remaining between them. CDR3 coding DNA: TGTGCCAGCAGCTTGACAGGGAGTCGGGAAAAACTGTTTTTT. Translation: CASSLTGSREKLFF.